The rows below give T cell receptor beta chains drawn from one sample of a study of CD8 T cells in ankylosing spondylitis. Using its own MiXCR run on the 5' RACE reads, TCRdb lists one record per CDR3 protein. The sample holds just under 550,000 distinct CDR3 sequences, about 13% seen once. Specimen: blood, either unsorted or a sorted T cell fraction (not recorded which). These receptors originate from a male donor with ankylosing spondylitis. The CDR3 runs from the conserved cysteine through the conserved F or W. Rows give clone size only sometimes, using once, few, many, or a class for an expanded clone.

TRBJ1-5	few	TRBV19	CASSIEQNNQPQHF
TRBJ1-2	few	TRBV5-1	CASSQPGTGGGYTF
TRBJ2-5	few	TRBV20-1	CSVASGGGQETQYF
TRBJ2-1	many	TRBV18	CASPREGATYNEQFF
TRBJ1-1	few	TRBV11-3	CASSSPGQNTEAFF
TRBJ1-5	few	TRBV19	CASTTGGESPNQPQHF
TRBJ1-1	few	TRBV7-9	CASRSTGQDTEAFF
TRBJ2-2	.	TRBV20-1	CSARGLAGAQNTGELFF
TRBJ2-2	.	TRBV12-3/TRBV12-4	CASSAGLAPGELFF
TRBJ1-4	few	TRBV3-1	CASSQVVGVNEKLFF
TRBJ1-6	few	TRBV5-1	CASSFAGNNSPLHF
TRBJ1-6	.	TRBV2	CASSAQGSYNSPLHF
TRBJ1-1	.	TRBV30	CALGQGLTEAFF
TRBJ2-3	few	TRBV5-1	CASSYRRQGGTDTQYF
TRBJ2-5	few	TRBV7-9	CASSSTSLQETQYF
TRBJ2-4	few	TRBV11-3	CASSLRSGVENIQYF
TRBJ2-3	many	TRBV24-1	CATSDGSPPDTQYF